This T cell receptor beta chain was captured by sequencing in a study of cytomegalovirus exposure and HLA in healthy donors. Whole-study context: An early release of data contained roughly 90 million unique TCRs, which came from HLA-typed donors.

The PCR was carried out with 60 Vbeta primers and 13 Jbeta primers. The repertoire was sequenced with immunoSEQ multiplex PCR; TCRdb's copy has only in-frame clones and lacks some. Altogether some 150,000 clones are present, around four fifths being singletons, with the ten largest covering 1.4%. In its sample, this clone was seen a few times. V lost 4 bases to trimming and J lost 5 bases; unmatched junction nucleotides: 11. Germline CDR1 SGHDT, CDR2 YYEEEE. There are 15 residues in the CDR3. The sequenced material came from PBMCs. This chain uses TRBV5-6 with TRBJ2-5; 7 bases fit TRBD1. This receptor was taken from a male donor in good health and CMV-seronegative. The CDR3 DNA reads TGTGCCAGCAGCCAAAGACAGGGCGGACGGGAGACCCAGTACTTC. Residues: CASSQRQGGRETQYF. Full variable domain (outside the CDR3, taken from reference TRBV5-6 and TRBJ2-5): DAGVTQSPTHLIKTRGQQVTLRCSPKSGHDTVSWYQQALGQGPQFIFQYYEEEERQRGNFPDRFSGHQFPNYSSELNVNALLLGDSALYLCASSQRQGGRETQYFGPGTRLLVL.